Below are 13 T cell receptor beta chains sequenced from a single sample in a study of T cell repertoires in cytomegalovirus infection. These receptors have no known antigen. MiXCR was run by TCRdb on the reads, yielding one entry per CDR3 protein. This table holds approximately 730,000 distinct CDR3 sequences, almost 30% found once. This sample comprised cultured CD8+ T cells from PBMCs, obtained from culture after CMV antigen stimulation. Every receptor here comes from a human donor in good health (CMV status not recorded). Some clones in this sample may be carry-over from other donors' samples.

The chain joins TRBV7-9 to TRBJ1-1; D remains unclear. This CDR3 spans 12 amino acids. Trimming left V 1 base short and J 7 bases short, with 7 bases between. The V gene's germline CDR1 is SEHNR and CDR2 FQNEAQ (reference sequence). DNA of the CDR3: TGTGCCAGCAGCTTAGTGGCCTTTGAAGCTTTCTTT. Encoded protein: CASSLVAFEAFF.

There are a few counts of this clonotype. DNA for the CDR3: TGTGCCAGCAGTTCCTGGACTAGCGGGGGGGGGAACGAGCAGTACGTC. Translated: CASSSWTSGGGNEQYV. This sequence joins TRBV28 and TRBJ2-7, with TRBD2 matching over 15 bases. The CDR3 spans 16 residues. J was trimmed by 5 bases and V by 4 bases; bases with no gene match: 6. Germline assignment: CDR1 MDHEN and CDR2 SYDVKM.

A few counts support this clonotype. The chain links TRBV4-2 to TRBJ2-2; D could derive from TRBD1 or TRBD2 (6 bases each). The germline CDR1 and CDR2 sequences are LGHNA and YNFKEQ. The V gene lost 0 bases and the J gene lost 4 bases, with 15 bases spanning the gap. The CDR3 is 17 amino acids. This CDR3 is CASSQDWEQGGTGELFF. CDR3 in DNA: TGTGCCAGCAGCCAAGATTGGGAACAGGGAGGCACCGGGGAGCTGTTTTTT.

The CDR3 reads CASSSYSSPGPNTEAFF. The CDR3 DNA reads as TGTGCCAGCAGCAGCTACAGCTCCCCTGGCCCTAACACTGAAGCTTTCTTT. V is TRBV7-6 and J is TRBJ1-1; no clear D. Deletions cut 5 bases from V and 2 bases from J, with 21 bases between. This CDR3 region has 17 residues. Germline CDR1 and CDR2: SGHVS and FNYEAQ.

V is TRBV6-1 and J is TRBJ2-5, with D perhaps assigned TRBD1 or TRBD2 (5 bases each). The CDR3 runs 14 residues. Trimming left V 0 bases short and J 5 bases short, with 10 bases between. Germline lookup yields CDR1 MNHNS and CDR2 SASEGT. The DNA for the CDR3 is TGTGCCAGCAGTGAAGCGCTCTGGGGGGAGACCCAGTACTTC. This translates into CASSEALWGETQYF.

V gene TRBV27 combines with J gene TRBJ1-5; no reliable D call. The CDR3 covers 14 residues. CDR1 and CDR2 from the germline V gene are MNHEY and SMNVEV (reference sequence). V was shortened by 3 bases and J by 5 bases, with 11 bases between the two germline ends. For the CDR3, the DNA is TGTGCCAGCAGTTTTGGTAGGAGCGATCAGCCCCAGCATTTT. Its translation is CASSFGRSDQPQHF.

This chain links TRBV6-1 with TRBJ2-1, with D possibly TRBD1 on 5 matching bases. CDR1 and CDR2 (germline): MNHNS, SASEGT. The CDR3 runs 13 residues. Trimming shortened V by 4 bases and J by 10 bases, and 14 bases separated the two germline ends. As DNA, the CDR3 is TGTGCCAGCAGTGCGGACACCTTGAGGGAGCAGTTCTTC. This encodes CASSADTLREQFF.

The rearrangement links TRBV7-8 to TRBJ2-7; 8 bases fit TRBD2. The CDR3 length is 15 residues. Trimming took 5 bases from V and 3 from J; bases not matched to a gene: 9. The germline V gene has CDR1 SGHVS and CDR2 FQNEAQ. CDR3 sequence (DNA): TGTGCCAGCAGCCCCCGAGCGGGGGTCTACTACGAGCAGTACTTC. Its translation: CASSPRAGVYYEQYF.

V usage is TRBV6-5 and J usage is TRBJ2-1; 11 bases line up with TRBD2. The CDR3 is made up of 15 amino acids. The V and J ends lost 4 bases and 7 bases, in that order; junction bases with no gene match: 6. CDR1 and CDR2 (germline): MNHEY, SVGAGI. The CDR3 here is CASSLIAGGGNEQFF. The CDR3 DNA reads TGTGCCAGCAGTTTGATAGCGGGGGGGGGGAATGAGCAGTTCTTC.

This clonotype was observed once. The junction departs from the called germline gene at one end, perhaps through a read error. The rearrangement uses TRBV6-5 and TRBJ2-1; no clear D gene. Germline assignment: CDR1 MNHEY and CDR2 SVGAGI. The CDR3 extends over 14 amino acids. The CDR3 protein is CVSSYLVSYNEQFF. The CDR3 DNA sequence: TGTGTCAGCAGTTATTTGGTCTCCTACAATGAGCAGTTCTTC.

The rearrangement links TRBV9 to TRBJ2-5, with 9 bases identical to TRBD2. This CDR3 has 16 amino acids. Germline V gene lookup returns CDR1 SGDLS and CDR2 YYNGEE. V lost 3 bases and J lost 5; bases outside the gene matches: 11. CDR3 sequence reads: CASSGISGGRSETQYF. Here the CDR3 DNA reads TGTGCCAGCAGCGGCATCAGCGGGGGGCGGTCGGAGACCCAGTACTTC.

The chain uses TRBV4-1 and TRBJ1-4; the match to TRBD1 covers 7 bases. The junction had 6 bases not matched to a gene; V was cut back by 8 bases and J by 0 bases. The length of the CDR3 is 15 residues. CDR1 and CDR2 from the germline V gene are MGHRA and YSYEKL. CDR3 region: CASRDSPSTNEKLFF. The CDR3 nucleotides are TGCGCCAGCCGGGACAGTCCCTCAACTAATGAAAAACTGTTTTTT.

This clonotype appeared many times. The chain has TRBV7-6 and TRBJ2-3; tentative D call: TRBD1 (5 bases). V shed 0 bases and J shed 6 bases, with 7 bases lying between them. This CDR3 is 13 amino acids long. In germline, CDR1 is SGHVS, CDR2 FNYEAQ. The CDR3 protein is CASSLAPGDTQYF. CDR3 nucleotide sequence: TGTGCCAGCAGCTTAGCCCCAGGGGATACGCAGTATTTT.